The entry below gives a single T cell receptor (beta chain) sequence along with its context. No antigen is known for it. The entry originates in a study of T cell clonotyping in hematopoietic cell transplantation. The V gene's germline CDR1 is SGHVS and CDR2 FQNEAQ. The CDR3 runs 16 residues. V lost 5 bases and J lost 2; bases outside the gene matches: 9. Clones were read by immunoSEQ multiplex PCR, and TCRdb kept only the in-frame ones, dropping some. Of around 9,700 clones listed, roughly nine tenths were seen once; the top ten hold about 40%. Study-wide results and caveats: Recipient TCR diversity dropped after transplant; expanded clonotypes rose from day 30 to 180.

The gene calls are TRBV7-8 and TRBJ2-7, with 10 bases aligning to TRBD2. Sequences were derived from PBMCs, sampled 180 days after allogeneic stem cell transplant. This receptor was obtained from a male patient aged 55 to 69 who had an allogeneic stem cell transplant from an unrelated donor, so the T cells may come from the graft donor. Some clones in this sample may be carry-over from other donors' samples. CDR3 DNA sequence: TGTGCCAGCAGCCCTCTGGGACTAGCGAACACCTACGAGCAGTACTTC. It specifies CASSPLGLANTYEQYF.